Many counts were recorded for the clone carrying this T cell receptor (beta chain). The data originate from a study of T cells in Graves' hyperthyroidism and ophthalmopathy. The V gene's germline CDR1 is SGHVS and CDR2 FQNEAQ. V was trimmed by 5 bases and J by 8 bases, leaving 16 bases between them. The CDR3 spans 14 residues. RNA transcripts served as the template for amplifying TCR beta CDR3 regions. The TCR CDR3 was amplified in a first-round RT-PCR using the HTBI primer set. Using its own MiXCR run on the multiplex PCR reads, TCRdb lists one record per CDR3 protein. The sample yields hundreds of thousands of distinct CDR3 sequences, approximately 23% seen once.

This rearrangement joins TRBV7-8 to TRBJ1-5; D gene ambiguous. The clonotype originates from a woman in her 70s with Graves' ophthalmopathy. Sequencing used blood. In nucleotides, the CDR3 is TGTGCCAGCAGCCCCCGGCGGGCAGCCAAGCCCCAGCATTTT. Translated: CASSPRRAAKPQHF.